The 17 T cell receptor beta chains in this list originate from one sample, sequenced in a study of shared clonotypes between healthy human individuals. Sequenced by immunoSEQ multiplex PCR; TCRdb stores in-frame clones only, minus some. There are nearly 600,000 clones in the sample; 95% occur only once, and 0.085% to 0.11% lies in the top ten. As defined, naive CD8 cells were CD45RO-negative and positively selected for CCR7, with terminally differentiated effector memory CD45RA+ cells excluded. The sequenced sample consisted of naive CD8+ T cells sorted from blood. The source is a woman aged 25 to 45 in good health.

This clone was recorded once. The rearrangement joins TRBV19 to TRBJ1-3; D not certain. V lost 3 bases and J 0 bases, leaving 6 bases between the germline ends. Germline CDR1 reads LNHDA; CDR2 reads SQIVND (reference sequence). The CDR3 contains 14 residues. Here the CDR3 reads CASSMDYSGNTIYF. CDR3 nucleotide sequence: TGTGCCAGTAGTATGGATTACTCTGGAAACACCATATATTTT.

This chain uses TRBV28 with TRBJ2-7; D may correspond to TRBD1 or TRBD2 (5 bases each). Germline CDR1 is MDHEN and CDR2 is SYDVKM. The CDR3 has 14 amino acids. The ends were cut back, 4 bases at V and 3 bases at J, with 13 bases in the middle. Here the CDR3 reads CASSWGPNDYEQYF. DNA for the CDR3: TGTGCCAGCAGTTGGGGACCGAACGACTACGAGCAGTACTTC.

This clone was seen once. The rearrangement links TRBV10-3 to TRBJ2-3; D gene unclear. Germline V gene sequence: CDR1 ENHRY, CDR2 SYGVKD. There are 19 residues in the CDR3. V was trimmed by 2 bases and J by 0 bases, leaving 21 bases between them. CDR3 protein: CAISETPPVGQTSTDTQYF. The CDR3 nucleotides are TGTGCCATCAGTGAGACTCCCCCGGTGGGTCAGACTAGCACAGATACGCAGTATTTT.

This clone was detected once. The chain has TRBV11-2 and TRBJ2-7; the match to TRBD1 covers 9 bases. CDR1 is SGHAT, CDR2 FQNNGV, per germline. Trimming took 2 bases from V and 7 from J; bases not matched to a gene: 15. The CDR3 runs 17 residues. CDR3 sequence reads: CASSLLSRRDRVREQYF. CDR3 nucleotide sequence: TGTGCCAGCAGCTTATTGTCGCGCCGGGACAGGGTGAGGGAGCAGTACTTC.

V is TRBV11-3 and J is TRBJ2-1, with a possible D match to TRBD2 (5 bases). Per the germline V gene, CDR1 is SGHNT and CDR2 is YENEEA. This CDR3 is built from 14 residues. The germline V and J ends were trimmed by 4 bases and 1 base, with 8 bases remaining between them. The CDR3 DNA sequence: TGTGCCAGCAGCTCGGAGCGGTCCTACAATGAGCAGTTCTTC. It specifies CASSSERSYNEQFF.

The chain couples TRBV5-4 to TRBJ1-1; D is unresolved. The CDR3 runs to 15 residues. The V gene's germline CDR1 is SGHNT and CDR2 YYREEE (reference sequence). V dropped 1 base and J dropped 4 bases, with 14 bases sitting between them. The CDR3 bases are TGTGCCAGCAGCTTGAGTCGCGGGGTTCGCACTGAAGCTTTCTTT. It translates to CASSLSRGVRTEAFF.

This chain joins TRBV5-1 and TRBJ2-1; D uncertain. The germline gives CDR1 SGHRS, CDR2 YFSETQ. V gave up 5 bases and J gave up 5 bases, with 11 bases separating them. CDR3 length equals 13 residues. Written as DNA, the CDR3 is TGCGCCAGCAGTGGTACAGAGCACAATGAGCAGTTCTTC. It is translated as CASSGTEHNEQFF.

The CDR3 region has the DNA TGTGCCAGCAGTGAAGGGATAGCGGGAGGGCTGGGAGATACGCAGTATTTT. Its translation is CASSEGIAGGLGDTQYF. The J gene is TRBJ2-3, the V gene TRBV2; 11 positions match TRBD2. This CDR3 is built from 17 residues. V dropped 1 base and J dropped 5; count of bases not matched to a gene: 8. In germline, CDR1 is SNHLY, CDR2 FYNNEI.

CDR3 region: CSVDAGQSDTQYF. Here the CDR3 DNA reads TGCAGCGTTGACGCGGGACAGTCTGATACGCAGTATTTT. The V call is TRBV29-1, the J call TRBJ2-3, with D maybe TRBD1 (7 bases). V shed 3 bases and J shed 6 bases, with 13 bases lying between them. The CDR3 runs to 13 residues. From germline, CDR1 is SQVTM and CDR2 ANQGSEA.

The table lists this clone with a few counts. This chain joins TRBV5-6 and TRBJ2-2; 10 bases map to TRBD2. There are 15 residues in the CDR3. Germline loops: CDR1 SGHDT, CDR2 YYEEEE. Trimming cost V 3 bases and J 4 bases; bases outside gene matches: 3. DNA of the CDR3: TGTGCCAGCAGCTCTGCTAGCGGGGGCACCGGGGAGCTGTTTTTT. This codes for CASSSASGGTGELFF.

The gene calls are TRBV29-1 and TRBJ2-1, with D possibly matching TRBD2 (5 bases). The V gene lost 4 bases and the J gene lost 0 bases, with 13 bases spanning the gap. Germline lookup yields CDR1 SQVTM and CDR2 ANQGSEA. The CDR3 runs 15 residues. The CDR3 nucleotides read TGCAGCGTTGGAATGTCGGGGAGCTCCTACAATGAGCAGTTCTTC. Translation: CSVGMSGSSYNEQFF.

In its sample, this clone was seen once. The V and J genes are TRBV9 and TRBJ1-1, with D possibly matching TRBD1 (6 bases). Between the trimmed V and J ends, which lost 7 bases and 4 bases, there was a span of 14 bases. The CDR3 has 13 amino acids. CDR1 SGDLS and CDR2 YYNGEE come from the germline V gene. CDR3 in amino acids: CASGGHGVTEAFF. The CDR3 region has the DNA TGTGCCAGCGGGGGACACGGGGTCACTGAAGCTTTCTTT.

DNA for the CDR3: TGTGCCAGCAGCCCGACGGGGACTAGCGGGACCGAGCAGTACTTC. It yields the protein CASSPTGTSGTEQYF. V usage is TRBV7-9 and J usage is TRBJ2-7; 13 bases fit TRBD2. The germline V gene encodes CDR1 SEHNR and CDR2 FQNEAQ (reference sequence). The V segment lost 5 bases and the J segment 6 bases; nucleotides outside the gene matches: 7. This CDR3 is 15 amino acids long.

The chain links TRBV13 to TRBJ2-7, with 10 bases matching TRBD2. Germline-derived CDR1 and CDR2 are PRHDT and FYEKMQ (reference sequence). V was clipped by 1 base and J by 5 bases; unmatched bases: 8. The CDR3 covers 16 residues. CDR3 bases: TGTGCCAGCAGCTTAGCTGCTAGCGGGAGTGAAGACGAGCAGTACTTC. The encoded protein is CASSLAASGSEDEQYF. The full variable domain, in which reference TRBV13 and TRBJ2-7 provide the parts outside the CDR3, is AAGVIQSPRHLIKEKRETATLKCYPIPRHDTVYWYQQGPGQDPQFLISFYEKMQSDKGSIPDRFSAQQFSDYHSELNMSSLELGDSALYFCASSLAASGSEDEQYFGPGTRLTVT.

The chain couples TRBV27 to TRBJ2-7; 8 bases line up with TRBD2. This CDR3 region has 14 residues. V trimming: 8 bases; J trimming: 3 bases; junction bases outside the gene matches: 9. Germline V gene lookup returns CDR1 MNHEY and CDR2 SMNVEV (reference sequence). The CDR3 reads CASGEAGGSYEQYF. Here the CDR3 DNA reads TGTGCCAGCGGGGAGGCGGGAGGCAGCTACGAGCAGTACTTC.

This clone has a single count. The chain has TRBV28 and TRBJ1-1; possible D gene TRBD1, 5 bases. Germline values: CDR1 MDHEN, CDR2 SYDVKM. This CDR3 contains 14 residues. The V gene lost 3 bases and the J gene lost 5 bases, with 13 bases spanning the gap. CDR3: CASSFGRVRTEAFF. CDR3 in DNA: TGTGCCAGCAGTTTCGGCAGGGTGAGGACTGAAGCTTTCTTT.

This clone was seen just once. Other DNA sequences of this sample code for an identical CDR3. V usage is TRBV27 and J usage is TRBJ2-2; maybe TRBD2 (6 bases). Germline-derived CDR1 and CDR2 are MNHEY and SMNVEV (reference sequence). Trimming left V 3 bases short and J 4 bases short, with 9 bases between. This CDR3 spans 14 amino acids. The CDR3 bases are TGTGCCAGCAGTTTCGTCGGGGGCACCGGGGAGCTGTTTTTT. It yields the protein CASSFVGGTGELFF.